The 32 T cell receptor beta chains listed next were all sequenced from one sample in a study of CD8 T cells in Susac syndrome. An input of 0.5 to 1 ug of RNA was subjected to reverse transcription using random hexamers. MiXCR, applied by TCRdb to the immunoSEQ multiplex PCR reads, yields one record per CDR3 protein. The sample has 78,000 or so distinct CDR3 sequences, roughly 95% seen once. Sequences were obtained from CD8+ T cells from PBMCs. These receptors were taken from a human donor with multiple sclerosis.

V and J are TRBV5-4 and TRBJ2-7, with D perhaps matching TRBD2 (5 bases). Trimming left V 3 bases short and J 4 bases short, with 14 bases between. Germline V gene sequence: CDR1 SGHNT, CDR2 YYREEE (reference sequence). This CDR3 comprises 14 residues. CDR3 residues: CASSSSQRSYEQYF. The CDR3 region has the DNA TGTGCCAGCAGCTCGAGCCAGCGGTCTTACGAGCAGTACTTC.

The CDR3 sequence is CASSPRDSNYGYTF. CDR3 bases: TGCGCCAGCAGCCCCCGGGACAGCAACTATGGCTACACCTTC. This chain connects TRBV4-1 to TRBJ1-2; 7 nucleotides align to TRBD1. Per the germline V gene, CDR1 is MGHRA and CDR2 is YSYEKL. The CDR3 extends over 14 amino acids. V lost 4 bases to trimming and J lost 2 bases; unmatched junction nucleotides: 4.

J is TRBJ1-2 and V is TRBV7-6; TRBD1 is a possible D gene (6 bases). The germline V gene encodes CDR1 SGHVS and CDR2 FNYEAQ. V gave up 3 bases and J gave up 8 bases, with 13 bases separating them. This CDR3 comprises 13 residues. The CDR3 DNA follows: TGTGCCAGCAGCTTGGGATCGGGACAAGGCTACACCTTC. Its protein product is CASSLGSGQGYTF. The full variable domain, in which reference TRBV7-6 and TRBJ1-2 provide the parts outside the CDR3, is GAGVSQSPRYKVTKRGQDVALRCDPISGHVSLYWYRQALGQGPEFLTYFNYEAQQDKSGLPNDRFSAERPEGSISTLTIQRTEQRDSAMYRCASSLGSGQGYTFGSGTRLTVV.

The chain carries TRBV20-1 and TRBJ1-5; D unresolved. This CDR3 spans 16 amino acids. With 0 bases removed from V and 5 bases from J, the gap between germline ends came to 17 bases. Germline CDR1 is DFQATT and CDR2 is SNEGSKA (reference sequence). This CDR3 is CSARDVDGQTYQPQHF. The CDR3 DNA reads TGCAGTGCTAGAGACGTGGACGGCCAGACCTATCAGCCCCAGCATTTT.

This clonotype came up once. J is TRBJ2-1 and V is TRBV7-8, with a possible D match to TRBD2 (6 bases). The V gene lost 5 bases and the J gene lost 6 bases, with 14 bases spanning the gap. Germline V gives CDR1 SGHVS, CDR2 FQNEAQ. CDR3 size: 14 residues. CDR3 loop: CASSHGGALNEQFF. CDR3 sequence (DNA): TGTGCCAGCAGCCACGGGGGAGCCCTCAATGAGCAGTTCTTC. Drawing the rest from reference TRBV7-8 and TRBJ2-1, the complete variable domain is GAGVSQSPRYKVAKRGQDVALRCDPISGHVSLFWYQQALGQGPEFLTYFQNEAQLDKSGLPSDRFFAERPEGSVSTLKIQRTQQEDSAVYLCASSHGGALNEQFFGPGTRLTVL.

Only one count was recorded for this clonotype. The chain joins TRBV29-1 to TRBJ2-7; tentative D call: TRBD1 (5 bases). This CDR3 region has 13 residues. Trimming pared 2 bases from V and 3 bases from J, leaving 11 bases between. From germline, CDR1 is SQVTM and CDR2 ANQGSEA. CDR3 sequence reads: CSVEKGPYYEQYF. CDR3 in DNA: TGCAGCGTTGAAAAGGGGCCGTACTACGAGCAGTACTTC.

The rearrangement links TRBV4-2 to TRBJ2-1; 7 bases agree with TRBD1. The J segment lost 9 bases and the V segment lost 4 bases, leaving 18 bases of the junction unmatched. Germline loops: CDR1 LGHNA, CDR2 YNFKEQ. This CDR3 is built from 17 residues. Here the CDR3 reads CASSPGGRGADDSEQFF. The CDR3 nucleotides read TGTGCCAGCAGCCCAGGGGGAAGAGGAGCGGACGACAGTGAGCAGTTCTTC.

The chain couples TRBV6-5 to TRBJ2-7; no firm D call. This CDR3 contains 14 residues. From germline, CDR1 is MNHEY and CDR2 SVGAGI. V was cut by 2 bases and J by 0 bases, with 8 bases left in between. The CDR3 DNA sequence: TGTGCCAGCAGTTACGCGTCGAGCTCCTACGAGCAGTACTTC. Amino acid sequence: CASSYASSSYEQYF.

CDR3 in amino acids: CAWSPWITNEQFF. The CDR3 bases are TGTGCCTGGAGTCCCTGGATCACCAATGAGCAGTTCTTC. The rearrangement links TRBV30 to TRBJ2-1; D remains ambiguous. Germline assignment: CDR1 GTSNPN and CDR2 SVGIG (reference sequence). The CDR3 consists of 13 residues. Trimming removed 2 bases from V and 6 bases from J, with 11 bases in between.

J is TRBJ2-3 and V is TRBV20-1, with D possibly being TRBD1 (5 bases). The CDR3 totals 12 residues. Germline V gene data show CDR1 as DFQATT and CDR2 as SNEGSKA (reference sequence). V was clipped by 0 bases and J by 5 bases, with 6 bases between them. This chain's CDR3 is CSAREGQDTQYF. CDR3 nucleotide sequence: TGCAGTGCTAGAGAAGGACAAGATACGCAGTATTTT.

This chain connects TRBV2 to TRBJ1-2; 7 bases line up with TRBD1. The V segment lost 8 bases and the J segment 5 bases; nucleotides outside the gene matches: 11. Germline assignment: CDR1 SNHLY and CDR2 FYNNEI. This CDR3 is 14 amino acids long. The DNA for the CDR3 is TGTGCCAGCGATACCAGACAGGGAGAATATGGCTACACCTTC. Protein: CASDTRQGEYGYTF.

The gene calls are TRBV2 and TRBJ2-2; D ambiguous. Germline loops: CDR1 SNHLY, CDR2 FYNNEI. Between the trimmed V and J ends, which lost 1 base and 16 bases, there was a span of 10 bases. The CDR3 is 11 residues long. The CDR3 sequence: CASSEGREEFF. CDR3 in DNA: TGTGCCAGCAGTGAAGGGCGAGAGGAGTTTTTT.

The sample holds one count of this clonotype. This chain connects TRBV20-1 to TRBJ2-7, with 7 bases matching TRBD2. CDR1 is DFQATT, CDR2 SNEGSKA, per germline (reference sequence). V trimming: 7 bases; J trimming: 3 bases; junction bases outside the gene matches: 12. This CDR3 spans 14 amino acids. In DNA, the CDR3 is TGCAGTGGATCGGGGCGGGAGAAACTCTACGAGCAGTACTTC. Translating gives CSGSGREKLYEQYF.

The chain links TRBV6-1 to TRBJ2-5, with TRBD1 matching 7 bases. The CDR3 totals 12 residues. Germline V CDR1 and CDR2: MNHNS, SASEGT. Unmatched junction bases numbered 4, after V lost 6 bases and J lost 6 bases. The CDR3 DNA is TGTGCCAGCAGACTGGGACAGAAGACCCAGTACTTC. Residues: CASRLGQKTQYF.

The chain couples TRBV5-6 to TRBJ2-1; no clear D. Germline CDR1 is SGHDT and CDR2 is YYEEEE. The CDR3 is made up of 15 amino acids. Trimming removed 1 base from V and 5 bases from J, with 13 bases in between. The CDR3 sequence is CASSLHLELNNEQFF. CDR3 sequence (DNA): TGTGCCAGCAGCTTGCACCTAGAGCTAAACAATGAGCAGTTCTTC.

The CDR3 nucleotides read TGTGCCAGCAGCCCCCGGCGGGGTGGACAGGGAAGCTACGAGCAGTACTTC. This codes for CASSPRRGGQGSYEQYF. The chain combines TRBV7-9 with TRBJ2-7; TRBD1 aligns across 8 bases. The germline V gene has CDR1 SEHNR and CDR2 FQNEAQ (reference sequence). V shed 5 bases, J shed 3 bases, and the junction held 15 bases outside the gene matches. The CDR3 consists of 17 residues. Full variable domain (rest looked up from reference TRBV7-9 and TRBJ2-7): DTGVSQNPRHKITKRGQNVTFRCDPISEHNRLYWYRQTLGQGPEFLTYFQNEAQLEKSRLLSDRFSAERPKGSFSTLEIQRTEQGDSAMYLCASSPRRGGQGSYEQYFGPGTRLTVT.

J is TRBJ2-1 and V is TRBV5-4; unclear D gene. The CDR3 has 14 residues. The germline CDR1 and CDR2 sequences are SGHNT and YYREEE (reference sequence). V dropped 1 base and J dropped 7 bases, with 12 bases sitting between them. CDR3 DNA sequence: TGTGCCAGCAGCTTGTCCCCACTTTATAATGAGCAGTTCTTC. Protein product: CASSLSPLYNEQFF.

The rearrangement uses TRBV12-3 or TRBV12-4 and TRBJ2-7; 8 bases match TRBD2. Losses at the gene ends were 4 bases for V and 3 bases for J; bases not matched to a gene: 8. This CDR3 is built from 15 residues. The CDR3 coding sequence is TGTGCCAGCAGTTACACTTACGGGAGGGACTACGAGCAGTACTTC. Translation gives CASSYTYGRDYEQYF.

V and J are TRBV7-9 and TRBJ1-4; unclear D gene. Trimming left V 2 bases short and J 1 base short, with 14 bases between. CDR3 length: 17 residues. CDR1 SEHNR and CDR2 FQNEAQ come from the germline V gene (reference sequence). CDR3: CASSLPERTETNEKLFF. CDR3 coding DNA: TGTGCCAGCAGCTTACCCGAGAGGACCGAAACTAATGAAAAACTGTTTTTT.

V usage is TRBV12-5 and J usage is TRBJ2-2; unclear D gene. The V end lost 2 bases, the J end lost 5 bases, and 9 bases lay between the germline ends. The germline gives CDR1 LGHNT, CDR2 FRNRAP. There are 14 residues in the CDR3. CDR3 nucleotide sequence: TGTGCTAGTGGTTTGACCACACGGACCGGGGAGCTGTTTTTT. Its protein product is CASGLTTRTGELFF.

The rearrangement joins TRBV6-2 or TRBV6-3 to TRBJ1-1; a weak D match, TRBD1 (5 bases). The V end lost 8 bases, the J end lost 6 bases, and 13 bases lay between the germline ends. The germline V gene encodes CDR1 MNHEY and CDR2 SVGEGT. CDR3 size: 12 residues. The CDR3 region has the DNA TGTGCCAGCGCTACCGGGGGAGCTGAAGCTTTCTTT. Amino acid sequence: CASATGGAEAFF.

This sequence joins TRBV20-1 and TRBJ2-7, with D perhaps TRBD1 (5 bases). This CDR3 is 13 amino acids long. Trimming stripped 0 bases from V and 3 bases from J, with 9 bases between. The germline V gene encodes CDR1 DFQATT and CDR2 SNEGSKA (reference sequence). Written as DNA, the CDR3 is TGCAGTGCTAGAGATCGGCAGGGCTACGAGCAGTACTTC. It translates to CSARDRQGYEQYF.

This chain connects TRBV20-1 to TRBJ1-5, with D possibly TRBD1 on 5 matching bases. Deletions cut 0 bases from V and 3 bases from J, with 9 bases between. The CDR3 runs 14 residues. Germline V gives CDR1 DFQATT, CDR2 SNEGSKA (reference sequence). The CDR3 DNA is TGCAGTGCTAGAGAGGGGACTAACAATCAGCCCCAGCATTTT. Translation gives CSAREGTNNQPQHF.

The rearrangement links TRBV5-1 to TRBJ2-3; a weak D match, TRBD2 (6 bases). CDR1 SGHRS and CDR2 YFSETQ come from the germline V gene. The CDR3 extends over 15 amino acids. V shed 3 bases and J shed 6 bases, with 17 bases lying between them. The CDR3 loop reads CASSWLGGAGDTQYF. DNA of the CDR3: TGCGCCAGCAGCTGGCTCGGGGGAGCAGGGGATACGCAGTATTTT.

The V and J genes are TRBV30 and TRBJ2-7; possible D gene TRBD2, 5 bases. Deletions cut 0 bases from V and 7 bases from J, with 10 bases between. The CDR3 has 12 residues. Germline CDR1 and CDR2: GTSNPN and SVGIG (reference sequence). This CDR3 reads CAWSVSVGEQYF. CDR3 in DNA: TGTGCCTGGAGTGTTAGCGTTGGGGAGCAGTACTTC.

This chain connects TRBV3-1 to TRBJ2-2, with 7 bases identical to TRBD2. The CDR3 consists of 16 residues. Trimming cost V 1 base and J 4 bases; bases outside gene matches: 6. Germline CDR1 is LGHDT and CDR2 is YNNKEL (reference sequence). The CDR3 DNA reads TGTGCCAGCAGCCAAGTGCGGGAGAGGGGCACCGGGGAGCTGTTTTTT. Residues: CASSQVRERGTGELFF.

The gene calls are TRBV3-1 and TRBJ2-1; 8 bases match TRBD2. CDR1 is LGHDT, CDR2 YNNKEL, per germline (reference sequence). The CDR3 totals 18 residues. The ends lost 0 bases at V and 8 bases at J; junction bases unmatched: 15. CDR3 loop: CASSQDPRTSWVLYEQFF. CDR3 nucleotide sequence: TGTGCCAGCAGCCAAGATCCACGGACTAGCTGGGTCCTGTATGAGCAGTTCTTC.

DNA of the CDR3: TGTGCCAGCAGCTTAGCGGTCTTTGATGGCTACACCTTC. It encodes CASSLAVFDGYTF. V gene TRBV7-9 combines with J gene TRBJ1-2; no firm D call. The CDR3 runs 13 residues. Looked up from germline, CDR1 is SEHNR and CDR2 is FQNEAQ (reference sequence). The V end lost 0 bases, the J end lost 6 bases, and 8 bases lay between the germline ends. Variable domain in full (rest from reference TRBV7-9 and TRBJ1-2): DTGVSQNPRHKITKRGQNVTFRCDPISEHNRLYWYRQTLGQGPEFLTYFQNEAQLEKSRLLSDRFSAERPKGSFSTLEIQRTEQGDSAMYLCASSLAVFDGYTFGSGTRLTVV.

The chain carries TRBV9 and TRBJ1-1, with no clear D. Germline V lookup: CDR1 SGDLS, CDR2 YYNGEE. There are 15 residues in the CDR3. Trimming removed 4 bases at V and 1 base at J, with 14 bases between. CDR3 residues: CASSPSVGANTEAFF. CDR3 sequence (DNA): TGTGCCAGCAGCCCCAGTGTTGGTGCGAACACTGAAGCTTTCTTT.

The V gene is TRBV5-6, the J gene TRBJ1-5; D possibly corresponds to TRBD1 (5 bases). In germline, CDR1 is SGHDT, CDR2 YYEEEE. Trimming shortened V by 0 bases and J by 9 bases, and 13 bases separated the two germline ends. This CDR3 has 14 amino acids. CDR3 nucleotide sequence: TGTGCCAGCAGCTTGGAGGGGACCCAATGGCCCCAGCATTTT. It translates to CASSLEGTQWPQHF.

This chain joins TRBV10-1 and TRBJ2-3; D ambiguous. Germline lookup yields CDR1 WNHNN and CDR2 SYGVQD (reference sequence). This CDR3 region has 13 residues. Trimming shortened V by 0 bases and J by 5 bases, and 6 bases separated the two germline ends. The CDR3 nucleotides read TGCGCCAGCAGTGAGTCGACCGTAGATACGCAGTATTTT. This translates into CASSESTVDTQYF.

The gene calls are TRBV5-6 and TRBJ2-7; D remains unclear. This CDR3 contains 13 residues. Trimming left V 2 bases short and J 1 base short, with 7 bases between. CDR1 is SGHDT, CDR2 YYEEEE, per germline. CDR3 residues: CASSFGQSYEQYF. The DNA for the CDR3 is TGTGCCAGCAGCTTCGGTCAGTCCTACGAGCAGTACTTC.